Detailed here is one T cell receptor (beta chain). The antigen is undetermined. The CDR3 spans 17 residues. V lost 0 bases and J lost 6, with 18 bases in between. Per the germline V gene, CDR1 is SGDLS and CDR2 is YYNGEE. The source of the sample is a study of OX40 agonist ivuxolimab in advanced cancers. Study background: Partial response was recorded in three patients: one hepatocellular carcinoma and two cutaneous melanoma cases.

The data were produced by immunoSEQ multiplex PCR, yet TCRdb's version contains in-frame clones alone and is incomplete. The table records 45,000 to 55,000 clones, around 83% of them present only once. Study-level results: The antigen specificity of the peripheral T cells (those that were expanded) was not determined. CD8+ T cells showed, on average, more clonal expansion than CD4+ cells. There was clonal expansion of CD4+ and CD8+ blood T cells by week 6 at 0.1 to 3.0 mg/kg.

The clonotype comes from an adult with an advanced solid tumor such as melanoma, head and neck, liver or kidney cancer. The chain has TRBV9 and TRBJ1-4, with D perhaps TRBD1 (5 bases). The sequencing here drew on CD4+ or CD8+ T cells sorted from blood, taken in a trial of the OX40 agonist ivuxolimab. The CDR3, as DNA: TGTGCCAGCAGCGTAGGTCACTCAGGGTTGGGGGATGAAAAACTGTTTTTT. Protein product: CASSVGHSGLGDEKLFF.